Listed below are T cell receptor beta chains from one sample, sequenced in a study of T cells after yellow fever vaccination. TCRdb independently ran MiXCR on the 5' RACE reads; one entry per CDR3 protein. The sample lists around 160,000 distinct CDR3 sequences, more than 5.5% occurring once. The sample in question was CD4+ T cells sorted from PBMCs, obtained 4 to 6 days after the first yellow fever vaccination. The receptors stem from a man aged 18-30 years who received the YFV17D yellow fever vaccine. CDR3s include the opening cysteine and the closing phenylalanine or tryptophan. Fields, in order: CDR3 length, clone size, V gene, D gene, J gene, CDR3 protein, CDR3 DNA. D genes are given only for firm matches. The listing skips clone size in some rows; elsewhere it reads once, few, many or a size class.

16	many	TRBV5-1	NA	TRBJ1-6	CASSLLEGEANSPLHF	TGCGCCAGCAGCTTATTAGAGGGAGAGGCAAATTCACCCCTCCACTTT
15	few	TRBV4-1	NA	TRBJ1-4	CASSQEQESDEKLFF	TGCGCCAGCAGCCAAGAGCAGGAATCGGATGAAAAACTGTTTTTT
11	many	TRBV5-1	NA	TRBJ1-1	CASSQNTEAFF	TGCGCCAGCAGCCAGAACACTGAAGCTTTCTTT
14	many	TRBV27	NA	TRBJ2-5	CASSSPASLETQYF	TGTGCCAGCAGTTCCCCGGCGAGCCTAGAGACCCAGTACTTC
17	many	TRBV7-9	TRBD2	TRBJ2-1	CASSFPGSGGFGNEQFF	TGTGCCAGCAGCTTCCCAGGGAGCGGGGGGTTTGGGAATGAGCAGTTCTTC
13	NA	TRBV4-2	NA	TRBJ1-2	CASSQGYLDGYTF	TGTGCCAGCAGCCAAGGATACCTCGATGGCTACACCTTC
12	many	TRBV7-2	NA	TRBJ2-7	CASSWGSYEQYF	TGTGCCAGCAGTTGGGGATCGTACGAGCAGTACTTC
14	many	TRBV15	NA	TRBJ1-5	CATSRQGSNQPQHF	TGTGCCACCAGCCGGCAGGGAAGCAATCAGCCCCAGCATTTT
15	NA	TRBV14	NA	TRBJ2-1	CASREMGAYPNEQFF	TGTGCCAGCAGAGAAATGGGGGCGTATCCCAATGAGCAGTTCTTC
14	NA	TRBV28	NA	TRBJ1-2	CASGRGTALGGYTF	TGTGCCAGCGGGCGAGGGACCGCACTCGGTGGCTACACCTTC
18	few	TRBV6-2/TRBV6-3	TRBD1	TRBJ2-2	CASSYSKMGQIQTGELFF	TGTGCCAGCAGTTACTCGAAAATGGGACAGATTCAAACCGGGGAGCTGTTTTTT
15	NA	TRBV15	NA	TRBJ2-7	CATSRGGTGAYEQYF	TGTGCCACCAGCAGAGGTGGGACTGGAGCCTACGAGCAGTACTTC
11	NA	TRBV2	NA	TRBJ2-3	CASSVMNTQYF	TGTGCCAGCAGTGTAATGAATACGCAGTATTTT
13	few	TRBV7-9	NA	TRBJ2-1	CASSGTAYNEQFF	TGTGCCAGCAGCGGGACGGCTTACAATGAGCAGTTCTTC
16	many	TRBV5-1	TRBD1	TRBJ1-6	CASSLPTGTGNSPLHF	TGCGCCAGCAGCTTGCCAACCGGGACAGGGAATTCACCCCTCCACTTT
15	many	TRBV24-1	TRBD1	TRBJ2-1	CATSDPGQGENEQFF	TGTGCCACCAGTGATCCGGGACAGGGTGAGAATGAGCAGTTCTTC
15	NA	TRBV2	NA	TRBJ2-2	CASSSDRRNTGELFF	TGTGCCAGCAGTAGTGACAGGAGGAACACCGGGGAGCTGTTTTTT
17	NA	TRBV5-1	NA	TRBJ1-1	CASSSSPTGIMNTEAFF	TGCGCCAGCAGCTCAAGCCCAACAGGGATCATGAACACTGAAGCTTTCTTT
11	few	TRBV11-1	NA	TRBJ2-3	CASKTGNTQYF	TGTGCCAGCAAGACGGGGAATACGCAGTATTTT
12	many	TRBV20-1	TRBD1	TRBJ2-5	CSAKRTGKTQYF	TGCAGTGCTAAAAGGACAGGAAAGACCCAGTACTTC
17	many	TRBV19	TRBD2	TRBJ2-2	CASIRDSGGAGTGELFF	TGTGCCAGCATAAGGGATAGCGGGGGGGCCGGTACCGGGGAGCTGTTTTTT
13	many	TRBV2	NA	TRBJ1-2	CASSFAPAYGYTF	TGTGCCAGCAGTTTCGCGCCAGCCTATGGCTACACCTTC
14	many	TRBV28	NA	TRBJ2-1	CASGGAGTYNEQFF	TGTGCCAGCGGAGGGGCCGGCACCTACAATGAGCAGTTCTTC
14	few	TRBV12-5	NA	TRBJ2-2	CASGLTLPRGELFF	TGTGCTAGTGGTCTCACACTACCGCGGGGGGAGCTGTTTTTT
12	many	TRBV5-1	NA	TRBJ2-7	CASSSDGYEQYF	TGTGCCAGTAGTTCGGACGGCTACGAGCAGTACTTC
15	many	TRBV6-5	NA	TRBJ1-5	CASSYGPPSLEPQHF	TGTGCCAGCAGTTACGGGCCCCCTAGCCTCGAGCCCCAGCATTTT
13	few	TRBV7-2	TRBD1	TRBJ2-1	CASSQGAGLEQFF	TGTGCCAGCAGCCAGGGGGCGGGGCTGGAGCAGTTCTTC
14	many	TRBV5-6	NA	TRBJ2-5	CASSLLGGKETQYF	TGTGCCAGCAGCCTCCTTGGGGGGAAGGAGACCCAGTACTTC
15	many	TRBV5-4	NA	TRBJ1-1	CASSLDHRENTEAFF	TGTGCCAGCAGCTTGGATCACAGGGAGAACACTGAAGCTTTCTTT
16	few	TRBV6-1	NA	TRBJ1-6	CASSEAPEGGNSPLHF	TGTGCCAGCAGTGAAGCCCCAGAGGGCGGGAATTCACCCCTCCACTTT
15	few	TRBV5-4	NA	TRBJ2-3	CASSLTPRTTDTQYF	TGTGCCAGCAGCTTGACGCCGAGAACCACAGATACGCAGTATTTT
12	many	TRBV20-1	NA	TRBJ1-5	CSAAGQDQPQHF	TGCAGTGCGGCAGGGCAAGATCAGCCCCAGCATTTT
16	NA	TRBV27	NA	TRBJ1-6	CASSYAPGQSNSPLHF	TGTGCCAGCAGTTACGCTCCAGGGCAGAGTAATTCACCCCTCCACTTT
14	many	TRBV6-2/TRBV6-3	NA	TRBJ1-1	CASSHDLWVTEAFF	TGTGCCAGCAGCCATGACCTCTGGGTCACTGAAGCTTTCTTT
17	many	TRBV5-4	TRBD2	TRBJ2-3	CASSPTSGTSVVATQYF	TGTGCCAGCAGCCCGACTTCCGGGACTAGCGTCGTTGCTACGCAGTATTTT
15	many	TRBV6-1	NA	TRBJ2-7	CASSKARGTSYEQYF	TGTGCCAGCAGTAAGGCTCGGGGGACATCCTACGAGCAGTACTTC
11	many	TRBV6-2/TRBV6-3	NA	TRBJ2-1	CASSPYNEQFF	TGTGCCAGCAGCCCCTACAATGAGCAGTTCTTC
16	NA	TRBV5-1	NA	TRBJ1-6	CASSLFSAGSNSPLHF	TGCGCCAGCAGCTTGTTCTCGGCAGGGAGCAATTCACCCCTCCACTTT
15	many	TRBV5-1	TRBD2	TRBJ2-3	CASSLSSGGPDTQYF	TGCGCCAGCAGCTTGTCTAGCGGGGGGCCAGATACGCAGTATTTT
12	few	TRBV20-1	NA	TRBJ1-1	CSARSPNTEAFF	TGCAGTGCTAGAAGCCCGAACACTGAAGCTTTCTTT
11	many	TRBV14	NA	TRBJ2-1	CASSSGTQQFF	TGTGCCAGCAGCTCCGGGACACAGCAGTTCTTC
14	many	TRBV18	NA	TRBJ2-3	CASSLPSITDTQYF	TGTGCCAGCTCATTACCCTCCATAACAGATACGCAGTATTTT
13	many	TRBV3-1	NA	TRBJ2-1	CASSPDRRNEQFF	TGTGCCAGCAGCCCCGACCGAAGGAATGAGCAGTTCTTC
13	many	TRBV7-9	NA	TRBJ1-1	CASSFLEGTEAFF	TGTGCCAGCAGCTTCCTCGAGGGCACTGAAGCTTTCTTT
16	many	TRBV5-6	NA	TRBJ1-1	CASSLGPRRANTEAFF	TGTGCCAGCAGCTTGGGGCCCCGGAGAGCGAACACTGAAGCTTTCTTT
15	few	TRBV5-6	NA	TRBJ1-4	CASSLTGRNNEKLFF	TGTGCCAGCAGCTTGACAGGGCGAAATAATGAAAAACTGTTTTTT
15	few	TRBV20-1	TRBD2	TRBJ2-3	CSARGGLAGPDTQYF	TGCAGTGCTAGAGGCGGACTAGCGGGTCCCGATACGCAGTATTTT
13	many	TRBV15	TRBD1	TRBJ1-4	CATSDRVTEKLFF	TGTGCCACCAGCGACAGGGTGACTGAAAAACTGTTTTTT
13	few	TRBV25-1	NA	TRBJ1-5	CASSGADHQPQHF	TGTGCCAGCAGTGGGGCAGACCATCAGCCCCAGCATTTT
15	many	TRBV12-3/TRBV12-4	NA	TRBJ2-1	CASSLSSGVYNEQFF	TGTGCCAGCAGTTTAAGTTCAGGGGTGTACAATGAGCAGTTCTTC
12	few	TRBV5-1	NA	TRBJ1-1	CASTGDPRYPFF	TGCGCCAGCACGGGAGACCCCCGTTATCCTTTCTTT
15	many	TRBV7-2	NA	TRBJ2-3	CASSPQLAGGDTQYF	TGTGCCAGCAGCCCTCAACTAGCAGGCGGAGATACGCAGTATTTT